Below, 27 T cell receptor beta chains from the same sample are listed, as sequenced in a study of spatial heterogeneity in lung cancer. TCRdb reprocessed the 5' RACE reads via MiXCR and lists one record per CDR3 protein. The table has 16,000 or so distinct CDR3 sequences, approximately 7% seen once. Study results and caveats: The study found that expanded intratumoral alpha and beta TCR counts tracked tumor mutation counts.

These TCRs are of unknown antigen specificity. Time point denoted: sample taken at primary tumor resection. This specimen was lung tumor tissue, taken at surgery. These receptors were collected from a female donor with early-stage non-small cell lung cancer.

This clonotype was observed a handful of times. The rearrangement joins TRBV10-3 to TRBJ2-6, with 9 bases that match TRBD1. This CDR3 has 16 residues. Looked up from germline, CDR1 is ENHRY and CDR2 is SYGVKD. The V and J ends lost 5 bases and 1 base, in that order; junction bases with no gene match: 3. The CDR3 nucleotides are TGTGCCATCAGTACAGGGGGCGGGTCTGGGGCCAACGTCCTGACTTTC. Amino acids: CAISTGGGSGANVLTF.

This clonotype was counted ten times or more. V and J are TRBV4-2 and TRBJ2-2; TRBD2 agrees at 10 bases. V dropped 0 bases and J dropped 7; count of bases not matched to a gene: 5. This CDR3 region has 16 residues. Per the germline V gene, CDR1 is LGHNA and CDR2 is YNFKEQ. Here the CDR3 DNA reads TGTGCCAGCAGCCAAGAAACTAGCGGGGTGGGCGGGGAGCTGTTTTTT. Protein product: CASSQETSGVGGELFF.

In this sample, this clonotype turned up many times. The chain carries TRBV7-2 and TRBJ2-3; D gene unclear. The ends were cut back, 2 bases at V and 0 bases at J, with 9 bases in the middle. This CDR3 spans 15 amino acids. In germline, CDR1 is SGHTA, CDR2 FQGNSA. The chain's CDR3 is CASSLLAVSTDTQYF. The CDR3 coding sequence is TGTGCCAGCAGCTTATTGGCGGTTAGCACAGATACGCAGTATTTT.

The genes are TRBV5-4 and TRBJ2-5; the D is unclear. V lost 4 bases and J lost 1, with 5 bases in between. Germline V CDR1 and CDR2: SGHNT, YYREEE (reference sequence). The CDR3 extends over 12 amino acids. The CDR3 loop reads CASSRLQETQYF. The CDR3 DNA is TGTGCCAGCAGCAGACTCCAAGAGACCCAGTACTTC.

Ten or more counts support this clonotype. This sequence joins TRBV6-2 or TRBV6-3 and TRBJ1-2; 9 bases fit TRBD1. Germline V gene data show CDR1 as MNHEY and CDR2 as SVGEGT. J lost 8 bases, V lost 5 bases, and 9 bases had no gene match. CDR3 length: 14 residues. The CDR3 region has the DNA TGTGCCAGCAGTCCCCCCGGGACAGGGTTCGGCTACACCTTC. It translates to CASSPPGTGFGYTF.

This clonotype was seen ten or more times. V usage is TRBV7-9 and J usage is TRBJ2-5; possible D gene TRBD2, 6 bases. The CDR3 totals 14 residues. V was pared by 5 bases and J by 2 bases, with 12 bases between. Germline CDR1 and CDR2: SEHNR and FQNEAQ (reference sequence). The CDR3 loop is CASSPRTNQETQYF. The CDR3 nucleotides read TGTGCCAGCAGCCCCCGGACTAATCAAGAGACCCAGTACTTC. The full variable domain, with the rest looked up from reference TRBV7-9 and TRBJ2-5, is DTGVSQNPRHKITKRGQNVTFRCDPISEHNRLYWYRQTLGQGPEFLTYFQNEAQLEKSRLLSDRFSAERPKGSFSTLEIQRTEQGDSAMYLCASSPRTNQETQYFGPGTRLLVL.

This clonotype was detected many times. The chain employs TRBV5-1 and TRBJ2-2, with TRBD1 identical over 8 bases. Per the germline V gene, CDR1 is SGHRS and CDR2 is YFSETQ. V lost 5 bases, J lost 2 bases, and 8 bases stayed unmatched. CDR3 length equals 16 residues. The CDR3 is CASRASGTGNTGELFF. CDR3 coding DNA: TGCGCCAGCAGAGCCTCTGGGACAGGAAACACCGGGGAGCTGTTTTTT.

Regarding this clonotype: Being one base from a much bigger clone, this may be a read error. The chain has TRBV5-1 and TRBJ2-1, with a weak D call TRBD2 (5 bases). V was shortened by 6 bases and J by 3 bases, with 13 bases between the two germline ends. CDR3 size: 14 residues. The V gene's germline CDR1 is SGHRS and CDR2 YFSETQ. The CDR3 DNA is TGCGCCAGCACCCCAGAGGGCAACTACAATGAGCAGTTCTTC. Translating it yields CASTPEGNYNEQFF.

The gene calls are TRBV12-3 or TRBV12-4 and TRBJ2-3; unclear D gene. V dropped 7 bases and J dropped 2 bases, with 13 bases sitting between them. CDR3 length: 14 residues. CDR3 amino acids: CASTKRADTDTQYF. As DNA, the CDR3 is TGTGCCAGCACCAAACGGGCCGACACAGATACGCAGTATTTT.

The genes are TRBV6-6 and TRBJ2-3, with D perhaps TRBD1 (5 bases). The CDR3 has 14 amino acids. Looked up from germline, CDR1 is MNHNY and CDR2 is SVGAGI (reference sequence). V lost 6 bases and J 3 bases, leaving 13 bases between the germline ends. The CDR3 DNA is TGTGCCAGCAGGAAAGTTCAGGGTACAGATACGCAGTATTTT. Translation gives CASRKVQGTDTQYF.

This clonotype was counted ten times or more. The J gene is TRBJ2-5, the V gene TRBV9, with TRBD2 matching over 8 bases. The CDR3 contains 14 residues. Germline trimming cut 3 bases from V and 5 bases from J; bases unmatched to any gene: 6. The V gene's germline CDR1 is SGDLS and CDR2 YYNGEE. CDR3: CASSAGLATETQYF. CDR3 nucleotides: TGTGCCAGCAGCGCCGGACTAGCAACGGAGACCCAGTACTTC.

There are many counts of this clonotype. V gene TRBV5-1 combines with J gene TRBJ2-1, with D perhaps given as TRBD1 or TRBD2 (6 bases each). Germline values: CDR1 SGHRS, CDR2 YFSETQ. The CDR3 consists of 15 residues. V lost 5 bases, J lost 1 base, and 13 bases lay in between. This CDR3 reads CASRVGGYSYNEQFF. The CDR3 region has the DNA TGCGCCAGCAGAGTGGGGGGCTATTCCTACAATGAGCAGTTCTTC.

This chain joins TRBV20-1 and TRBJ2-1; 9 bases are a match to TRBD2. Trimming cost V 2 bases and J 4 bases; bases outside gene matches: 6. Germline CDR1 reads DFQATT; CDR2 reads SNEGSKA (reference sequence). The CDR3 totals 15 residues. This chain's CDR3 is CSARPSGASYNEQFF. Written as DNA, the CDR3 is TGCAGTGCTAGACCTAGCGGGGCGAGTTACAATGAGCAGTTCTTC.

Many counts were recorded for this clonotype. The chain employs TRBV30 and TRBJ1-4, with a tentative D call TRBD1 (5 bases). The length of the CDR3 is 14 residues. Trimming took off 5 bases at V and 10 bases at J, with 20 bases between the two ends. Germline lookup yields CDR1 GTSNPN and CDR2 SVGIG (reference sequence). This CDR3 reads CAWSWDSATGKLFF. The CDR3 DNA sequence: TGTGCCTGGTCGTGGGACTCGGCCACTGGAAAACTGTTTTTT. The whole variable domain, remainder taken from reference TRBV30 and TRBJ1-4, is SQTIHQWPATLVQPVGSPLSLECTVEGTSNPNLYWYRQAAGRGLQLLFYSVGIGQISSEVPQNLSASRPQDRQFILSSKKLLLSDSGFYLCAWSWDSATGKLFFGSGTQLSVL.

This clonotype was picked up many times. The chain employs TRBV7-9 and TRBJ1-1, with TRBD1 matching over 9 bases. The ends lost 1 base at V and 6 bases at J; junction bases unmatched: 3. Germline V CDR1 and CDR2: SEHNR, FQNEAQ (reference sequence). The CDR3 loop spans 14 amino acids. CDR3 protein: CASSLGGQGSEAFF. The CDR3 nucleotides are TGTGCCAGCAGCTTAGGGGGACAGGGCTCTGAAGCTTTCTTT.

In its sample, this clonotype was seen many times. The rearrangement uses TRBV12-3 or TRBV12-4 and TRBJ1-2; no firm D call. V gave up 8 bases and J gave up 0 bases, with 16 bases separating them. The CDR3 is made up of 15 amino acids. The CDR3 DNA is TGTGCCAGCCTTCTAGGCGCGGTTTCTAACTATGGCTACACCTTC. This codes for CASLLGAVSNYGYTF.

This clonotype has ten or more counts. CDR3 DNA: TGTGCCAGCAGCTTGGACACCCGATCCTACGAGCAGTACTTC. Amino acids: CASSLDTRSYEQYF. The chain combines TRBV7-9 with TRBJ2-7; a weak D match, TRBD1 (5 bases). The CDR3 covers 14 residues. CDR1 SEHNR and CDR2 FQNEAQ come from the germline V gene (reference sequence). The V end was cut by 3 bases, the J end by 1 base, with 10 bases between.

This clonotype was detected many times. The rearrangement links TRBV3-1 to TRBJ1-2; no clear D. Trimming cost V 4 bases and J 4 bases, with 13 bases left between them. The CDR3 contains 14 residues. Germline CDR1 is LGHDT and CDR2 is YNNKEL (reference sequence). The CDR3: CASSLDTRGYGYTF. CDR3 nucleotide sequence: TGTGCCAGCAGCCTTGACACGCGGGGCTATGGCTACACCTTC. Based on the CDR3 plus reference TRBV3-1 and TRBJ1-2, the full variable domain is DTAVSQTPKYLVTQMGNDKSIKCEQNLGHDTMYWYKQDSKKFLKIMFSYNNKELIINETVPNRFSPKSPDKAHLNLHINSLELGDSAVYFCASSLDTRGYGYTFGSGTRLTVV.

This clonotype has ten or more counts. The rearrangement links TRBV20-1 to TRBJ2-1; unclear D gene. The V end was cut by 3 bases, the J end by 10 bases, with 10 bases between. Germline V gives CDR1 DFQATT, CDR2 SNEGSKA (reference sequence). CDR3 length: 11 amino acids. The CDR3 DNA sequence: TGCAGTGCTAGCGGCGGTTGGGAGCAGTTCTTC. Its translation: CSASGGWEQFF.

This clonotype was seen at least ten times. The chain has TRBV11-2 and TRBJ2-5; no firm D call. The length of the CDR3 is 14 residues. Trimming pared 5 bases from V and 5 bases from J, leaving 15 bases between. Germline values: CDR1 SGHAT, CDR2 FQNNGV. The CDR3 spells CASSLLLGPETQYF. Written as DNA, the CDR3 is TGTGCCAGCAGCCTCCTTTTAGGGCCGGAGACCCAGTACTTC.

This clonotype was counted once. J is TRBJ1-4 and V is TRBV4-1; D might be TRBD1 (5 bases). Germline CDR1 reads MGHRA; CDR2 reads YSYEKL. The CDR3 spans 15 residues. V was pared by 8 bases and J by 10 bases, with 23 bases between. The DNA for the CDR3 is TGCGCCAGCGGCCCCACGGGACTGAGGCTTGGAAAACTGTTTTTT. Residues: CASGPTGLRLGKLFF.

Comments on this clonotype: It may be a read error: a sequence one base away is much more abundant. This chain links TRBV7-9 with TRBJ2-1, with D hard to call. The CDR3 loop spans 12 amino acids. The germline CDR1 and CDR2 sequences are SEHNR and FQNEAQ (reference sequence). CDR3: CASSFSYNEHFF. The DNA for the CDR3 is TGTGCCAGCAGCTTCTCCTACAATGAGCATTTCTTC.

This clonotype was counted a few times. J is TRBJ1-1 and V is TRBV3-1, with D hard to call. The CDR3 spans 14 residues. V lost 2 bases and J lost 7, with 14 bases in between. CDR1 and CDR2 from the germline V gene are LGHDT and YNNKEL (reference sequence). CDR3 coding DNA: TGTGCCAGCAGCCAATCGGCAGCTAAAGGTGAAGCTTTCTTT. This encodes CASSQSAAKGEAFF.

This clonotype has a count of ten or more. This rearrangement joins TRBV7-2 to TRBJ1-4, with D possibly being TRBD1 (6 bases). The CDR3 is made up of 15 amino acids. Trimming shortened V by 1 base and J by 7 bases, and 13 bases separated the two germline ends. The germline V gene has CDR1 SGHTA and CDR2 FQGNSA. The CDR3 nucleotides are TGTGCCAGCAGCTTAGGAGCCGGGGGCAGTGAAAAACTGTTTTTT. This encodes CASSLGAGGSEKLFF.

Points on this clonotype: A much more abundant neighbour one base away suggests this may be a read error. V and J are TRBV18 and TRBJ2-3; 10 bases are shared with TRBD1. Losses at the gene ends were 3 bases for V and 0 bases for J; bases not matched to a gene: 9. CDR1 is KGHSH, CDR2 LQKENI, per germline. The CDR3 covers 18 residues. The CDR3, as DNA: TGTGCCAGCTCACCGATGGGACAGGGGACTCCTAGCACAGATACGCAGTATTTT. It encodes CASSPMGQGTPSTDTQYF.

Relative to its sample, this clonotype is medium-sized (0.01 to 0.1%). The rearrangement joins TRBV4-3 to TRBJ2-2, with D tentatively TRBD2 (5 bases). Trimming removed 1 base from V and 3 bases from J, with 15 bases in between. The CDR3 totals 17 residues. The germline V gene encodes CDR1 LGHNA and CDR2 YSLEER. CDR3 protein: CASSQGDSGRYTGELFF. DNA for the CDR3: TGCGCCAGCAGCCAAGGGGATTCGGGAAGGTACACCGGGGAGCTGTTTTTT.

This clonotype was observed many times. The chain's CDR3 is CASSLVDTGELFF. The CDR3 bases are TGTGCCAGCAGCTTAGTAGACACCGGGGAGCTGTTTTTT. The chain links TRBV7-9 to TRBJ2-2; D not certain. V dropped 1 base and J dropped 3 bases, with 3 bases sitting between them. This CDR3 spans 13 amino acids. Germline CDR1 SEHNR, CDR2 FQNEAQ (reference sequence).